What follows are 19 T cell receptor beta chains derived from one specimen sequenced in a study of blood T cell repertoires in COVID-19. Repertoires were generated with immunoSEQ multiplex PCR, while TCRdb's copy carries only in-frame clones and drops some. The top ten clones hold roughly 15% of a sample with about 270,000 clones, more than 75% of them seen once. The material sequenced was PBMCs or T cells enriched from blood (not recorded which). The source of these receptors is a man between 18 and 29 years old who had recovered from COVID-19.

The chain links TRBV10-3 to TRBJ2-5; perhaps TRBD1 as D (5 bases). V was shortened by 6 bases and J by 2 bases, with 10 bases between the two germline ends. Germline V gene lookup returns CDR1 ENHRY and CDR2 SYGVKD. The CDR3 extends over 13 amino acids. The CDR3 spells CAIRTDLQETQYF. The DNA of the CDR3 is TGTGCCATCAGGACAGACCTTCAAGAGACCCAGTACTTC.

This sequence joins TRBV20-1 and TRBJ2-5; 8 positions match TRBD2. Looked up from germline, CDR1 is DFQATT and CDR2 is SNEGSKA (reference sequence). The CDR3 contains 15 residues. V lost 3 bases to trimming and J lost 5 bases; unmatched junction nucleotides: 11. The CDR3 protein is CSASSGREERETQYF. In DNA form, the CDR3 reads TGCAGTGCTAGTTCTGGGCGGGAGGAAAGGGAGACCCAGTACTTC.

J is TRBJ1-1 and V is TRBV21-1. TRBV21-1 is described as a pseudogene. CDR3 size: 12 residues. The CDR3 coding sequence is TGTGCCAGCAGCAATCGGGACTTAGAAGCTTTCTTT. The encoded protein is CASSNRDLEAFF.

This clone has just one count. V is TRBV7-9 and J is TRBJ2-2; D not resolved. Per germline, CDR1 SEHNR and CDR2 FQNEAQ (reference sequence). There are 14 residues in the CDR3. V lost 6 bases to trimming and J lost 8 bases, with 16 bases between them. The DNA of the CDR3 is TGTGCCAGCAGTGCGGCACCTCCACCGGGGGAGCTGTTTTTT. This encodes CASSAAPPPGELFF.

The chain carries TRBV5-5 and TRBJ1-1; no clear D gene. The CDR3 loop spans 16 amino acids. Trimming removed 5 bases at V and 0 bases at J, with 17 bases between. CDR1 is SGHKS and CDR2 is YYEKEE in the germline V gene (reference sequence). The CDR3 coding sequence is TGTGCCAGCAGTTATCCAGAGAACAGCATGAACACTGAAGCTTTCTTT. Residues: CASSYPENSMNTEAFF.

The V and J genes are TRBV3-1 (or the pseudogene TRBV3-2) and TRBJ1-1, with a possible D match to TRBD1 (6 bases). This CDR3 spans 15 amino acids. Trimming cost V 0 bases and J 11 bases, with 19 bases left between them. In germline, CDR1 is LGHDT, CDR2 YNNKEL (reference sequence). Written as DNA, the CDR3 is TGTGCCAGCAGCCAAGATAGTCGGGGGGGGCGTAATGCTTTCTTT. Its protein product is CASSQDSRGGRNAFF.

The V call is TRBV7-3, the J call TRBJ2-7, with D hard to call. The V end was cut by 5 bases, the J end by 1 base, with 15 bases between. The CDR3 is made up of 15 amino acids. The V gene's germline CDR1 is SGHTA and CDR2 FQGTGA. CDR3 amino acids: CASSLGPDPSYEQYF. CDR3 DNA: TGTGCCAGCAGCCTAGGCCCCGACCCGTCCTACGAGCAGTACTTC.

V is TRBV5-8 and J is TRBJ2-1; D is unresolved. With 0 bases removed from V and 5 bases from J, the gap between germline ends came to 12 bases. Germline V gene data show CDR1 as SGHTS and CDR2 as YDEGEE. The CDR3 has 15 amino acids. CDR3 in DNA: TGTGCCAGCAGCTTGGGTAGTAGTTTCAACAATGAGCAGTTCTTC. Protein sequence: CASSLGSSFNNEQFF.

The chain carries TRBV19 and TRBJ1-2, with 7 bases matching TRBD1. CDR3 length equals 14 residues. J was trimmed by 5 bases and V by 5 bases; bases with no gene match: 8. Germline V lookup: CDR1 LNHDA, CDR2 SQIVND (reference sequence). The CDR3 here is CASSVTGTAYGYTF. As DNA, the CDR3 is TGTGCCAGTAGTGTTACCGGGACAGCATATGGCTACACCTTC.

This clone was detected a few times. The rearrangement uses TRBV28 and TRBJ1-1; maybe TRBD1 (6 bases). Trimming took off 5 bases at V and 6 bases at J, with 10 bases between the two ends. This CDR3 contains 12 residues. Germline V gene lookup returns CDR1 MDHEN and CDR2 SYDVKM. The CDR3 is CASSLRGPEAFF. The DNA for the CDR3 is TGTGCCAGCAGTCTCAGGGGACCTGAAGCTTTCTTT. The full variable domain, completed using reference TRBV28 and TRBJ1-1, is DVKVTQSSRYLVKRTGEKVFLECVQDMDHENMFWYRQDPGLGLRLIYFSYDVKMKEKGDIPEGYSVSREKKERFSLILESASTNQTSMYLCASSLRGPEAFFGQGTRLTVV.

This chain connects TRBV6-1 to TRBJ1-1, with 9 positions matching TRBD1. The V segment lost 1 base and the J segment 7 bases; nucleotides outside the gene matches: 4. Germline CDR1 is MNHNS and CDR2 is SASEGT. This CDR3 comprises 14 residues. CDR3 in amino acids: CASSEGDREGEAFF. For the CDR3, the DNA is TGTGCCAGCAGTGAAGGGGACAGGGAGGGTGAAGCTTTCTTT.

The V and J genes are TRBV4-1 and TRBJ2-1, with 8 nucleotides matching TRBD2. CDR3 length equals 16 residues. Trimming took 0 bases from V and 0 from J; bases not matched to a gene: 1. Germline assignment: CDR1 MGHRA and CDR2 YSYEKL. CDR3 protein: CASSQELADSYNEQFF. The CDR3 DNA is TGCGCCAGCAGCCAAGAACTAGCGGACTCCTACAATGAGCAGTTCTTC.

The chain couples TRBV2 to TRBJ1-6; perhaps TRBD1 as D (5 bases). Germline CDR1 SNHLY, CDR2 FYNNEI. V was cut by 1 base and J by 9 bases, with 13 bases left in between. This CDR3 has 15 amino acids. CDR3 in amino acids: CASSEGGAGSSPLHF. The DNA of the CDR3 is TGTGCCAGCAGTGAAGGGGGCGCAGGGTCTTCACCCCTCCACTTT.

This chain joins TRBV12-5 and TRBJ2-7; D gene unclear. The CDR3 loop spans 12 amino acids. Germline CDR1 LGHNT, CDR2 FRNRAP. V lost 5 bases and J 3 bases, leaving 8 bases between the germline ends. CDR3 coding DNA: TGTGCTAGTGGTATCAGAAGCTACGAGCAGTACTTC. This codes for CASGIRSYEQYF.

The gene calls are TRBV2 and TRBJ2-1; 12 bases align to TRBD2. V lost 7 bases to trimming and J lost 4 bases; unmatched junction nucleotides: 2. CDR3 length: 14 residues. Germline values: CDR1 SNHLY, CDR2 FYNNEI. Here the CDR3 reads CASTLAGGYNEQFF. Here the CDR3 DNA reads TGTGCCAGCACCCTAGCGGGGGGGTACAATGAGCAGTTCTTC. Together with reference TRBV2 and TRBJ2-1, the CDR3 gives the full variable domain: EPEVTQTPSHQVTQMGQEVILRCVPISNHLYFYWYRQILGQKVEFLVSFYNNEISEKSEIFDDQFSVERPDGSNFTLKIRSTKLEDSAMYFCASTLAGGYNEQFFGPGTRLTVL.

The V call is TRBV28, the J call TRBJ2-7, with 7 positions matching TRBD1. The CDR3 length is 12 residues. V was pared by 7 bases and J by 2 bases, with 2 bases of the junction left unmatched. Looked up from germline, CDR1 is MDHEN and CDR2 is SYDVKM. CDR3 bases: TGTGCCAGCACCAGGGGGACCTACGAGCAGTACTTC. Amino acid sequence: CASTRGTYEQYF. Using reference TRBV28 and TRBJ2-7 for the parts outside the CDR3, the full variable domain is DVKVTQSSRYLVKRTGEKVFLECVQDMDHENMFWYRQDPGLGLRLIYFSYDVKMKEKGDIPEGYSVSREKKERFSLILESASTNQTSMYLCASTRGTYEQYFGPGTRLTVT.

The chain joins TRBV7-9 to TRBJ2-7; D gene ambiguous. CDR1 SEHNR and CDR2 FQNEAQ come from the germline V gene (reference sequence). CDR3 size: 14 residues. Trimming stripped 1 base from V and 3 bases from J, with 10 bases between. The CDR3 region has the DNA TGTGCCAGCAGCTTAGACCGTTTGCGCTACGAGCAGTACTTC. As protein: CASSLDRLRYEQYF.

The chain combines TRBV7-8 with TRBJ1-5; D is perhaps TRBD1 (5 bases). Germline V lookup: CDR1 SGHVS, CDR2 FQNEAQ. V lost 2 bases and J 5 bases, leaving 19 bases between the germline ends. This CDR3 region has 17 residues. The CDR3 region has the DNA TGTGCCAGCAGCTTAACCGCGGGGAGGGGCAGGGATCAGCCCCAGCATTTT. Its translation: CASSLTAGRGRDQPQHF.

This chain connects TRBV5-5 to TRBJ1-4; TRBD1 is a possible D gene (6 bases). Trimming cost V 4 bases and J 8 bases, with 12 bases left between them. The length of the CDR3 is 13 residues. The germline CDR1 and CDR2 sequences are SGHKS and YYEKEE (reference sequence). In DNA, the CDR3 is TGTGCCAGCAGCCTCGGGGGGCGGGAAAAACTGTTTTTT. Residues: CASSLGGREKLFF.